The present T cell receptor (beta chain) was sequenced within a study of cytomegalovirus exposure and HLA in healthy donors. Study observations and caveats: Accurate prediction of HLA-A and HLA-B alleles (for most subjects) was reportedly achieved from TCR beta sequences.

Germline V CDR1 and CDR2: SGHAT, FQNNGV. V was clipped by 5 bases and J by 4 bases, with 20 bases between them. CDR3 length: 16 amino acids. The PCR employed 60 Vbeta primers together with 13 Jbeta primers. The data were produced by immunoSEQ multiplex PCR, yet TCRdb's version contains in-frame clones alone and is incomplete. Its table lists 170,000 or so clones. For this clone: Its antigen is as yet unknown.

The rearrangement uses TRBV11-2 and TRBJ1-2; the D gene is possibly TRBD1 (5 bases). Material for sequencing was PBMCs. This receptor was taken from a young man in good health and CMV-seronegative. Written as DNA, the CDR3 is TGTGCCAGCAGCCCGCGATCGGCAGGGCCCAGCTATGGCTACACCTTC. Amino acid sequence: CASSPRSAGPSYGYTF.